This is a list of T cell receptor beta chains from one sample in a study of blood T cell repertoires in COVID-19. This table comes from immunoSEQ multiplex PCR, and its TCRdb copy is limited to in-frame clones, with some not included. The repertoire has over 45,000 clones, around 89% of them found once; the top ten carry roughly 13%. The sequencing input was peripheral blood. The source of these receptors is a woman aged 60-70 years with active COVID-19. The conserved cysteine and the conserved F or W are not part of the CDR3 here.

v_gene	CDR3aa
TRBV29-1	SVSRQGGNGYT
TRBV30	AWSVRGTPYEQY
TRBV27	ASSFRPTVPEQF
TRBV5-6	ASSLVGGFHYGYT
TRBV27	ASSLYAPGQGYMNTEAF
TRBV5-1	ASSFGAGGYNEQF
TRBV19	ATRTLGSTNEKLF
TRBV2	ASSDPAGNTDTQY
TRBV5-1	ASSLAVKNNYNEQF
TRBV12-5	ASGQGQGDEKLF
TRBV5-1	ASSFTSDQETQY
TRBV21-1	ASSKKGEIPGLREQF
TRBV7-2	ASSPGLQETQY
TRBV6-6	ASSPRDRADYEQY
TRBV19	ASTMTGSENTEAF
TRBV9	ASSIRDRVTGELF
TRBV18	ASSQTGHSYEQY
TRBV7-9	ASSLQGQGYNEQF
TRBV4-2	ASSQDPFTGGVSPLH
TRBV4-3	ASSQPGGDTQY
TRBV18	ASSPNSYNEQF
TRBV9	ASSGPAGGLSDTQY